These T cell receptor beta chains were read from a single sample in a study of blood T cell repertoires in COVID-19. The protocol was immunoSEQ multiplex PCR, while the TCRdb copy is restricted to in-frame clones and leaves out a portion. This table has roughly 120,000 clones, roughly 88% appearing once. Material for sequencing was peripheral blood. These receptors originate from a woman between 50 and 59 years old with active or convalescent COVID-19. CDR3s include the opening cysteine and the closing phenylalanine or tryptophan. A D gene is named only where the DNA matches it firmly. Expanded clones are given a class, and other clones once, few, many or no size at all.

CDR3: CASSQGGTGRTIYF
DNA: TGTGCCAGCAGCCAAGGAGGGACAGGCAGAACCATATATTTT
length: 14
V: TRBV3-1/TRBV3-2
J: TRBJ1-3
D: TRBD1
size: NA

CDR3: CASSLAADTQYF
DNA: TGTGCCAGCAGCTTGGCCGCAGATACGCAGTATTTT
length: 12
V: TRBV5-6
J: TRBJ2-3
D: NA
size: NA

CDR3: CASSPTIGGYSNQPQHF
DNA: TGTGCCAGCAGTCCCACAATCGGAGGCTATAGCAATCAGCCCCAGCATTTT
length: 17
V: TRBV28
J: TRBJ1-5
D: NA
size: NA

CDR3: CASSQEGHYGYTF
DNA: TGTGCCAGCAGCCAAGAGGGGCACTATGGCTACACCTTC
length: 13
V: TRBV3-1/TRBV3-2
J: TRBJ1-2
D: NA
size: NA

CDR3: CASSIEVGEQFF
DNA: TGTGCCAGTAGTATAGAAGTCGGTGAGCAGTTCTTC
length: 12
V: TRBV19
J: TRBJ2-1
D: NA
size: once

CDR3: CASSLEGTRGHEQFF
DNA: TGTGCCAGCAGCTTAGAAGGGACTAGAGGGCATGAGCAGTTCTTC
length: 15
V: TRBV7-2
J: TRBJ2-1
D: TRBD2
size: NA

CDR3: CASSYRGTANTEAFF
DNA: TGTGCCAGCAGTTACAGAGGGACAGCGAACACTGAAGCTTTCTTT
length: 15
V: TRBV6-5
J: TRBJ1-1
D: TRBD1
size: NA

CDR3: CASSPGAVENIQYF
DNA: TGTGCCAGCAGCCCAGGGGCTGTTGAAAACATTCAGTACTTC
length: 14
V: TRBV7-3
J: TRBJ2-4
D: NA
size: NA

CDR3: CASSYGQASNYGYTF
DNA: TGTGCCAGCAGTTACGGACAGGCGTCTAACTATGGCTACACCTTC
length: 15
V: TRBV6-5
J: TRBJ1-2
D: TRBD1
size: NA

CDR3: CASSQGQVRTNTEAFF
DNA: TGTGCCAGTAGCCAAGGACAGGTACGAACGAACACTGAAGCTTTCTTT
length: 16
V: TRBV19
J: TRBJ1-1
D: TRBD1
size: NA

CDR3: CASSQDLAGGHEKLFF
DNA: TGCGCCAGCAGCCAAGATCTGGCAGGGGGGCATGAAAAACTGTTTTTT
length: 16
V: TRBV4-3
J: TRBJ1-4
D: TRBD1
size: NA

CDR3: CASHTMNTEAFF
DNA: TGTGCCAGTCACACCATGAACACTGAAGCTTTCTTT
length: 12
V: TRBV19
J: TRBJ1-1
D: NA
size: NA

CDR3: CASRLETGYGYTF
DNA: TGTGCCAGCAGATTAGAGACAGGCTATGGCTACACCTTC
length: 13
V: TRBV27
J: TRBJ1-2
D: NA
size: NA

CDR3: CASSPGQGTLIIPDEQYF
DNA: TGTGCCAGCAGCCCGGGACAGGGGACCCTTATAATTCCAGACGAGCAGTACTTC
length: 18
V: TRBV7-9
J: TRBJ2-7
D: TRBD1
size: NA

CDR3: CAISGPTSAPNTGELFF
DNA: TGTGCCATCAGTGGTCCAACTAGTGCCCCGAACACCGGGGAGCTGTTTTTT
length: 17
V: TRBV10-3
J: TRBJ2-2
D: NA
size: NA

CDR3: CASSPPGSQETQYF
DNA: TGTGCCAGCAGCCCACCGGGAAGTCAAGAGACCCAGTACTTC
length: 14
V: TRBV6-2/TRBV6-3
J: TRBJ2-5
D: NA
size: NA

CDR3: CASSPRGQAYEQYF
DNA: TGTGCCAGCTCACCGAGGGGACAGGCCTACGAGCAGTACTTC
length: 14
V: TRBV18
J: TRBJ2-7
D: TRBD1
size: NA

CDR3: CASSRDRFSYNSPLHF
DNA: TGTGCCAGCAGCCGGGACAGATTTTCCTATAATTCACCCCTCCACTTT
length: 16
V: TRBV5-4
J: TRBJ1-6
D: TRBD1
size: NA

CDR3: CASSTPGLSSYEQYF
DNA: TGTGCCAGCAGCACCCCCGGACTAAGCTCCTACGAGCAGTACTTC
length: 15
V: TRBV21-1
J: TRBJ2-7
D: NA
size: NA

CDR3: CATSRDQGPGFDTEAFF
DNA: TGTGCCACCAGCAGAGACCAGGGCCCCGGATTCGACACTGAAGCTTTCTTT
length: 17
V: TRBV15
J: TRBJ1-1
D: NA
size: NA